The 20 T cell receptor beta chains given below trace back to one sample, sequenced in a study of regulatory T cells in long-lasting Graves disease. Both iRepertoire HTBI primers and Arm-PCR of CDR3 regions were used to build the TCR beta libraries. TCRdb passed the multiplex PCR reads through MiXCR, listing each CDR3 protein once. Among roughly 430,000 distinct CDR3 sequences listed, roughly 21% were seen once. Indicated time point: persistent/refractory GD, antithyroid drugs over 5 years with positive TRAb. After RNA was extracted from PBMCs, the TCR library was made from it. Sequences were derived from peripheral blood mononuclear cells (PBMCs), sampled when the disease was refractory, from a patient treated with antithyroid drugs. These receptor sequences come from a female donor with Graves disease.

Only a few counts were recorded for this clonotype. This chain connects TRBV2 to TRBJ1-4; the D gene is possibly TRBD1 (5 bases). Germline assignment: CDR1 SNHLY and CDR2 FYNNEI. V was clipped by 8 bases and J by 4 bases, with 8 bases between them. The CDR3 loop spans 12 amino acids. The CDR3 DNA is TGTGCCAGCCGGGGCTTTAATGAAAAACTGTTTTTT. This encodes CASRGFNEKLFF.

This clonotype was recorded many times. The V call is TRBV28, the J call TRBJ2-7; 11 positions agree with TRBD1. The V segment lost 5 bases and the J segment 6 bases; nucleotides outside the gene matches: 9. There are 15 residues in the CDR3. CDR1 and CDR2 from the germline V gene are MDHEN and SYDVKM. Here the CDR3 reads CASSSGTGGVPEQYF. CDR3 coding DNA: TGTGCCAGCAGTAGTGGGACAGGGGGAGTCCCCGAGCAGTACTTC.

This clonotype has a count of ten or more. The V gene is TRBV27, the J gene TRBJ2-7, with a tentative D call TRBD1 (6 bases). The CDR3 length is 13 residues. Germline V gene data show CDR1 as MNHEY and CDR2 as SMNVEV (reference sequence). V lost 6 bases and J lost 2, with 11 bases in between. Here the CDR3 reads CASSPSGAYEQYF. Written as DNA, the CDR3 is TGTGCCAGCAGCCCTTCAGGGGCCTACGAGCAGTACTTC.

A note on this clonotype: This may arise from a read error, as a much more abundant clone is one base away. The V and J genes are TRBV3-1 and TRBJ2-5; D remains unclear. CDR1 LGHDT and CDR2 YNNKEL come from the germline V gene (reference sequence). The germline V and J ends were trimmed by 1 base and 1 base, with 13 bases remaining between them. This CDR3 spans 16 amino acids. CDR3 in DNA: TGTGCCAGCAGCCAAGTTGTCCGGGCAGCCCAAGAGACCCAGTACTTC. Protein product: CASSQVVRAAQETQYF.

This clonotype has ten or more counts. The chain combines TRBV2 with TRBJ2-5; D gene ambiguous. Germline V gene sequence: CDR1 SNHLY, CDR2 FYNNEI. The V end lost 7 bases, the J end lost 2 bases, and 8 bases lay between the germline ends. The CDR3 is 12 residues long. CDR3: CASTVGQETQYF. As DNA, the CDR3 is TGTGCCAGCACGGTGGGGCAAGAGACCCAGTACTTC.

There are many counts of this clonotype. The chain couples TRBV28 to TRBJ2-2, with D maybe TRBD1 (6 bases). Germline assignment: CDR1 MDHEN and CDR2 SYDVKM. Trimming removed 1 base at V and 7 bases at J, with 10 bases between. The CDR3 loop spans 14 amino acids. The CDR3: CASSLFQGIGELFF. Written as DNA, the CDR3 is TGTGCCAGCAGTTTATTCCAGGGGATCGGGGAGCTGTTTTTT. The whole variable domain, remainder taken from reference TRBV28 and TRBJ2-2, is DVKVTQSSRYLVKRTGEKVFLECVQDMDHENMFWYRQDPGLGLRLIYFSYDVKMKEKGDIPEGYSVSREKKERFSLILESASTNQTSMYLCASSLFQGIGELFFGEGSRLTVL.

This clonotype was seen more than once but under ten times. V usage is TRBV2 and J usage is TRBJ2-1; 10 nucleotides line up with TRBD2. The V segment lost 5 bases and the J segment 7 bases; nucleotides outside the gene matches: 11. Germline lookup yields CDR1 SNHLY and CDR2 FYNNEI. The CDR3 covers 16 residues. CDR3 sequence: CASSSEPSGRGNEQFF. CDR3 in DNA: TGTGCCAGCAGTTCCGAGCCCAGCGGGAGGGGTAATGAGCAGTTCTTC.

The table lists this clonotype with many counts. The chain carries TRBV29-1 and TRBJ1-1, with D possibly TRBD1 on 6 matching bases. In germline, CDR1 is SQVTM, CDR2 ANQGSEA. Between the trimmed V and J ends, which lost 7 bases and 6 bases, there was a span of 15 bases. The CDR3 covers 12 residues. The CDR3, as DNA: TGCAGCGCAGGCCGCGGGACATCTGAAGCTTTCTTT. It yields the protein CSAGRGTSEAFF.

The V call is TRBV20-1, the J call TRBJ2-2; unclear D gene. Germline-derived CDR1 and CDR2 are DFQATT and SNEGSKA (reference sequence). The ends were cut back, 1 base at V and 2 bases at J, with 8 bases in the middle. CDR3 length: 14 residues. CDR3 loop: CSARAPQNTGELFF. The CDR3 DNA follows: TGCAGTGCTAGAGCACCACAAAACACCGGGGAGCTGTTTTTT.

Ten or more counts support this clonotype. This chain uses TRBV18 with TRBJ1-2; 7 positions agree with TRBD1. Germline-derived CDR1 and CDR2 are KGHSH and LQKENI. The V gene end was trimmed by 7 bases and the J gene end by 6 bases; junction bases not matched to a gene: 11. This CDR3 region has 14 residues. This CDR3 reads CASLTTGSTNGYTF. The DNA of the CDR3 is TGTGCCAGCTTAACGACAGGGTCGACGAATGGCTACACCTTC. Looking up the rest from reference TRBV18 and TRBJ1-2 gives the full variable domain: NAGVMQNPRHLVRRRGQEARLRCSPMKGHSHVYWYRQLPEEGLKFMVYLQKENIIDESGMPKERFSAEFPKEGPSILRIQQVVRGDSAAYFCASLTTGSTNGYTFGSGTRLTVV.

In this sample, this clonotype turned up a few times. This chain's CDR3 is CASSIGREATYEQYF. In DNA, the CDR3 is TGCGCCAGCAGCATAGGGCGGGAGGCAACCTACGAGCAGTACTTC. The chain is built from TRBV5-1 and TRBJ2-7; 8 bases fit TRBD2. V dropped 4 bases and J dropped 2; count of bases not matched to a gene: 8. The CDR3 spans 15 residues. CDR1 is SGHRS, CDR2 YFSETQ, per germline. Looking up the rest from reference TRBV5-1 and TRBJ2-7 gives the full variable domain: KAGVTQTPRYLIKTRGQQVTLSCSPISGHRSVSWYQQTPGQGLQFLFEYFSETQRNKGNFPGRFSGRQFSNSRSEMNVSTLELGDSALYLCASSIGREATYEQYFGPGTRLTVT.

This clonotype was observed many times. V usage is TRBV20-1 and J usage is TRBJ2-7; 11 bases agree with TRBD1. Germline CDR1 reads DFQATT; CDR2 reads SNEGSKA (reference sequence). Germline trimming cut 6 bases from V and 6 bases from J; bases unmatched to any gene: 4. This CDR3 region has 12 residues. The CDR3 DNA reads TGCAGTGCCTGGGACAGGGGGAGCGAGCAGTACTTC. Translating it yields CSAWDRGSEQYF.

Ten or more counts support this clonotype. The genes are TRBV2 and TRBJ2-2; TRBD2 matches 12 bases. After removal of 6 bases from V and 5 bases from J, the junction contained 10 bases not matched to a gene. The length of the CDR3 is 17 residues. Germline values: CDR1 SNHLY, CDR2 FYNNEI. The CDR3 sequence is CASRITGLAGFTGELFF. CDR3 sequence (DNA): TGTGCCAGCAGGATAACCGGACTAGCGGGATTTACCGGGGAGCTGTTTTTT.

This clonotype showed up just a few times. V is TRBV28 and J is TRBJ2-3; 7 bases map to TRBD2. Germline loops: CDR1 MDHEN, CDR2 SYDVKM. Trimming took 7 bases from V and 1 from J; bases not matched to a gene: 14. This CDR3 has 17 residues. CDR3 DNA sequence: TGTGCCAGCACCCATGGTGGGAGGGCCTTGGGCACAGATACGCAGTATTTT. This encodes CASTHGGRALGTDTQYF.

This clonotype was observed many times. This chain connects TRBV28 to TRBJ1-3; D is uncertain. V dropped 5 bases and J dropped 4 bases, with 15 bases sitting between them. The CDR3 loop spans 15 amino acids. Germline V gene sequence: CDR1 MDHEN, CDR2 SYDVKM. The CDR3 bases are TGTGCCAGCAGTACACCCGGCCTAGAGGGAAACACCATATATTTT. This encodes CASSTPGLEGNTIYF.

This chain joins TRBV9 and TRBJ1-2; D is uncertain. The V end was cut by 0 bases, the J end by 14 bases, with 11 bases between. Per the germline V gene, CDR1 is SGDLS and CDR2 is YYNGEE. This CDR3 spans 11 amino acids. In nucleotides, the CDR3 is TGTGCCAGCAGCGTAGGGTCCCTTTTGACCTTC. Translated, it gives CASSVGSLLTF.

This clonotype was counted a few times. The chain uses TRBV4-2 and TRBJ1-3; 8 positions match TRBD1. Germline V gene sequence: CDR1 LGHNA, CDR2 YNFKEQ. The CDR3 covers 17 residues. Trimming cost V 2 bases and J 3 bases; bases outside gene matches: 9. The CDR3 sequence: CASSQIGQGENGNTIYF. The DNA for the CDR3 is TGTGCCAGCAGCCAAATCGGACAGGGTGAAAATGGAAACACCATATATTTT.

In DNA form, the CDR3 reads TGCGCCAGCGGACCGGAGCCTAGCTCCTACAATGAGCAGTTCTTC. Translating gives CASGPEPSSYNEQFF. This rearrangement joins TRBV5-1 to TRBJ2-1; D not certain. This CDR3 has 15 residues. V gave up 7 bases and J gave up 0 bases, with 14 bases separating them. Germline V CDR1 and CDR2: SGHRS, YFSETQ.

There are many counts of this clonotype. CDR3 sequence (DNA): TGCGCCAGCAGCTTTGACGTAGCGGGAGGTTCCACCGGGGAGCTGTTTTTT. It translates to CASSFDVAGGSTGELFF. The V gene is TRBV5-1, the J gene TRBJ2-2, with 10 bases that match TRBD2. Germline V gives CDR1 SGHRS, CDR2 YFSETQ. V trimming: 2 bases; J trimming: 4 bases; junction bases outside the gene matches: 8. This CDR3 region has 17 residues.

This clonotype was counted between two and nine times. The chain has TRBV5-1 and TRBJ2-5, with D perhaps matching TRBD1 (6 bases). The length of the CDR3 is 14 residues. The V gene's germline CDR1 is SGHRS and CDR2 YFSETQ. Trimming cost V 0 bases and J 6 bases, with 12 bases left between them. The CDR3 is CASSLEQGQKTQYF. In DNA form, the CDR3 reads TGCGCCAGCAGCTTGGAGCAGGGGCAAAAGACCCAGTACTTC.